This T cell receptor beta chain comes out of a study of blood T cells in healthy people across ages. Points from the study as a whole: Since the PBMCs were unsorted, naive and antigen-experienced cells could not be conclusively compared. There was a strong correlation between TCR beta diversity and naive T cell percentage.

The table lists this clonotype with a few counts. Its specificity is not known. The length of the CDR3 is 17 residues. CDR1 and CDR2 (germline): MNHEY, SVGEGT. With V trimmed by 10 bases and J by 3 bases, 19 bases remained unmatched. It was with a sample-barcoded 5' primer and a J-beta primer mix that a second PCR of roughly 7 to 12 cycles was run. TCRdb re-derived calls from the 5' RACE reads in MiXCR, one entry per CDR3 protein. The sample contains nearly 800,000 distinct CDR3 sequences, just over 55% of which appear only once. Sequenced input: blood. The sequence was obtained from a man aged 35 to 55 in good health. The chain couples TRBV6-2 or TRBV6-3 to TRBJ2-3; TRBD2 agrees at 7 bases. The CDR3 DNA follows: TGTGCCACCGACACTACTTCGGCAGGGCGGGGGACAGATACGCAGTATTTT. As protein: CATDTTSAGRGTDTQYF.